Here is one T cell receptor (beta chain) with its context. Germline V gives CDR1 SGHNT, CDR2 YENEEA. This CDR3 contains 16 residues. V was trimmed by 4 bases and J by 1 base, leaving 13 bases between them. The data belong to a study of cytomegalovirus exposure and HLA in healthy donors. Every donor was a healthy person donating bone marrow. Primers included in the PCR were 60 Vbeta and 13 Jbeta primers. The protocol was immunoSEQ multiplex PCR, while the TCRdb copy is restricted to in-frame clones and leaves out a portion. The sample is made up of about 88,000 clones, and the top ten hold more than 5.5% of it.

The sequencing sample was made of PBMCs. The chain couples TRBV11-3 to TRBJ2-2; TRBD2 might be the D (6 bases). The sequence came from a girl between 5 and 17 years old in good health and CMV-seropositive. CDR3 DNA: TGTGCCAGCAGCTCCCGGGGTAGCGGGAACACCGGGGAGCTGTTTTTT. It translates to CASSSRGSGNTGELFF.